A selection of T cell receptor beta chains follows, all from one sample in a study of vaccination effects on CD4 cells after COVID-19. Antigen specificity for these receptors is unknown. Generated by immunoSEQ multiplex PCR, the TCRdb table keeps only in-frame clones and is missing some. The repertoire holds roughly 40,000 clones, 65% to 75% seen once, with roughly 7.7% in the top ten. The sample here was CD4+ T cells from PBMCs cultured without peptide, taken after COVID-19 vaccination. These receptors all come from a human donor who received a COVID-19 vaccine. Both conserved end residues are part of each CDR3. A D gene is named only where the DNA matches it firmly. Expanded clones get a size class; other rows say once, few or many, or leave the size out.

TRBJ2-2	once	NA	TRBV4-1	CASSQLDTLKDGNTGELFF	TGCGCCAGCAGCCAATTGGACACTCTCAAAGACGGGAACACCGGGGAGCTGTTTTTT
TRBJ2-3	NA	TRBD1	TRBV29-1	CSVGGQGTGTQYF	TGCAGCGTTGGTGGACAGGGCACAGGTACGCAGTATTTT
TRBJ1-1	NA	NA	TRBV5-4	CASSLGWGQGAFF	TGTGCCAGCAGCTTGGGTTGGGGCCAAGGTGCTTTCTTT
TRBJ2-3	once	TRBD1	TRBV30	CACSRQGYTDTQYF	TGTGCCTGCAGTCGACAGGGGTACACAGATACGCAGTATTTT
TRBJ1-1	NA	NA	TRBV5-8	CASSLFLGGKNTEAFF	TGTGCCAGCAGCTTATTCCTGGGCGGGAAGAACACTGAAGCTTTCTTT
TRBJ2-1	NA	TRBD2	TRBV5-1	CASSSIAGEGSNEQFF	TGCGCCAGCAGCTCGATAGCGGGAGAAGGGTCCAATGAGCAGTTCTTC
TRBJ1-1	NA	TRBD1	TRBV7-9	CASSPPQGIRGSTEAFF	TGTGCCAGCAGCCCCCCACAGGGGATTCGGGGAAGCACTGAAGCTTTCTTT
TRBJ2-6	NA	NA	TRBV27	CASSLFPSRGRAGANVLTF	TGTGCCAGCAGTTTATTTCCCTCCCGGGGTAGAGCTGGGGCCAACGTCCTGACTTTC
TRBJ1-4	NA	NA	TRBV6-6	CASSRAPTGPRGEKLFF	TGTGCCAGCAGTCGCGCGCCTACAGGGCCCAGGGGTGAAAAACTGTTTTTT
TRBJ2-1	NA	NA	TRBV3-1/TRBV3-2	CASSRRLTGWDNEQFF	TGTGCCAGCAGCCGCAGATTGACAGGCTGGGACAATGAGCAGTTCTTC
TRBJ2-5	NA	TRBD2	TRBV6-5	CASSYSGGTQETQYF	TGTGCCAGCAGTTATAGCGGGGGGACGCAAGAGACCCAGTACTTC
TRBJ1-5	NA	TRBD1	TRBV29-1	CSVEEGGGNQPQHF	TGCAGCGTTGAAGAAGGGGGCGGCAATCAGCCCCAGCATTTT
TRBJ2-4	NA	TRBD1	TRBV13	CASSLEGRDRGPSDKNIQYF	TGTGCCAGCAGCTTAGAAGGGCGGGACAGGGGCCCTAGTGACAAAAACATTCAGTACTTC
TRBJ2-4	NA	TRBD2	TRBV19	CASSILPRGGDIQYF	TGTGCCAGTAGTATCCTCCCCCGGGGGGGGGACATTCAGTACTTC
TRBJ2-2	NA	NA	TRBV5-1	CASSLASGRRTGELFF	TGCGCCAGCAGCTTGGCCTCGGGGCGACGGACCGGGGAGCTGTTTTTT
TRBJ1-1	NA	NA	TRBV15	CATSRVLLAEAFF	TGTGCCACCAGCAGAGTTCTATTAGCTGAAGCTTTCTTT
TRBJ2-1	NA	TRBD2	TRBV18	CASSPDFVGGTSGDNEQFF	TGTGCCAGCTCACCAGACTTCGTTGGAGGGACTAGCGGGGACAATGAGCAGTTCTTC
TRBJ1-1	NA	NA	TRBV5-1	CASSLVSGTEAFF	TGCGCCAGCAGCTTGGTGTCGGGGACTGAAGCTTTCTTT
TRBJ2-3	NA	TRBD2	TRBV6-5	CARRREGSDTQYF	TGTGCCAGAAGGCGGGAGGGTTCAGATACGCAGTATTTT
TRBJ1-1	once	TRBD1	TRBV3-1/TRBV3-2	CASSPLSGQGTEAFF	TGTGCCAGCAGCCCTTTATCAGGACAGGGGACTGAAGCTTTCTTT
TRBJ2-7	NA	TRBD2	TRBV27	CASRPLAGGAYEQYF	TGTGCCAGCAGGCCTCTAGCGGGGGGCGCCTACGAGCAGTACTTC
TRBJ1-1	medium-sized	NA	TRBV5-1	CASSLAFNSLNTEAFF	TGCGCCAGCAGCTTGGCCTTCAACTCGCTGAACACTGAAGCTTTCTTT
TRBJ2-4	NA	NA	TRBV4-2	CASSQDLKGDIQYF	TGTGCCAGCAGCCAGGACCTCAAGGGGGACATTCAGTACTTC
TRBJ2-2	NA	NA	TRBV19	CASSIDFGGELFF	TGTGCCAGTAGTATAGATTTCGGCGGGGAGCTGTTTTTT
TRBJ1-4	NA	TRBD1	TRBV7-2	CASSYRTGLNEKLFF	TGTGCCAGCAGCTACAGGACAGGACTTAATGAAAAACTGTTTTTT
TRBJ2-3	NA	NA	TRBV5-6	CASSLPGTQSRTDTQYF	TGTGCCAGCAGCTTGCCCGGGACCCAGAGCAGGACAGATACGCAGTATTTT
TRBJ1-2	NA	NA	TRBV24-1	CATSDGYGYTF	TGTGCCACCAGTGATGGCTATGGCTACACCTTC